This TCR beta chain was recovered during a study of blood T cells in healthy people across ages (dated by TCRdb to between 2014 and 2017). With respect to the entire study: In model experiments, roughly one uniquely barcoded TCR beta cDNA molecule per two T cells was captured by template switching. The study measured age-related changes in TCR beta repertoire diversity using deep sequencing normalized with unique cDNA molecular identifiers. The donors were split into four age groups: young (average about 16 years), middle-aged (around 37), aged (over 55) and long-lived (approximately 80). Donors of different ages were randomly distributed across sequencing lanes to avoid experimental bias. Two additional independent replicas of 1 million unique cDNA reads from the same blood draw were analyzed for two donors (one aged 18 to 30 and one aged 80 or older). Paper-wide results and their limitations: The percentage of naive T cells measured by flow cytometry correlated strongly with observed TCR beta diversity. Compared with the aged group, the long-lived group had more naive CD4+ T cells, fewer expanded clones and increased TCR diversity, a pattern suggesting age selection. Since profiling was done on bulk unsorted PBMCs, naive and antigen-experienced compartments could not be conclusively compared. Because donor CMV infection status was unknown, age-related changes in expanded clonotypes were potentially confounded. Estimates of total diversity from one million sequenced T cells were regarded as lower bounds and underestimates. As age increased, observed TCR beta diversity per million T cells dropped in a roughly linear way, and a significant reduction was already evident by age approximately 40.

This clonotype was counted a few times. What antigen it recognizes has not been identified. No base-level quality is on record; no much larger clone is a single base apart. Donors were 35 to 40 systemically healthy Caucasian individuals from Russia aged roughly 6 to 95 years. Each donor gave roughly 9.5 milliliters of peripheral blood, collected into EDTA-treated Vacutainer tubes. Ficoll-Paque density-gradient centrifugation was used to isolate PBMCs, with at least 6 million obtained per sample. Trizol reagent was used to extract total RNA from PBMCs, with at least 6 micrograms per sample. Naive CD45RAhigh/CD27high T cell percentages were measured by flow cytometry on a PBMC aliquot from every donor. Libraries were prepared through 5' RACE. The data were produced on an Illumina HiSeq 2500. A second PCR of roughly 6 to 12 cycles was performed with a sample-barcoded 5' primer and a J-beta primer mix. A template-switch 5' adaptor carrying 12 random nucleotides introduced a unique molecular identifier onto each TCR beta cDNA molecule. Each sample yielded at least 3 million CDR3-containing paired-end reads. All of the RNA was converted into first-strand cDNA using the Mint cDNA synthesis kit, with a TRBC-specific oligonucleotide serving as the primer. All cDNA was treated with uracil-DNA glycosylase and then went through a first 18-cycle PCR with the universal primers M1SS and BC2_uni_R. Per the authors' processing: Each sample was normalized by randomly selecting 1 million high-quality reads, each carrying a distinct molecular identifier. Reads sharing molecular identifiers were discarded rather than binned into consensus sequences. MiTCR, run with a Q25 quality threshold and the strictest error-elimination algorithm, handled CDR3 identification, clonotype clustering and error correction. A nonparametric unseen species model using Euler transformation provided a lower-bound estimate of total TCR beta diversity. The public reads were reanalyzed by TCRdb: fastp trimming at Q25, MiXCR alignment, in-frame beta chains only. When rows share a CDR3 protein, they turn into one entry using the most common DNA and genes. In this record, the V and J calls reflect TCRdb's handling and not the investigators' own analysis. Recorded for this sample are nearly 800,000 distinct CDR3 sequences; more than 50% of them occurred a single time. The leading ten clones occupy roughly 25% of the sample.

From cysteine to phenylalanine, the CDR3 is 14 amino acids long. Only CDR3 DNA remains: 42 bases, in frame from the first base. From the germline V gene (reference sequence), CDR1 is DFQATT and CDR2 is SNEGSKA. The V and J ends are trimmed by 4 bases and 4 bases, leaving 17 bases between them. This TCR was recovered from a man aged 40-55 years in good health. The rearrangement joined TRBV20-1 to TRBJ2-7, and possibly TRBD2, on 6 matching bases. The sample comprised blood. The DNA reads as follows: TGCAGTGCTAAACCGGGACTTATCCCATACGAGCAGTACTTC. It specifies CSAKPGLIPYEQYF.